This T cell receptor beta chain appears in the sequencing data of a study of CD8 T cells in Susac syndrome. In blood CD8+ and CD4+ T cells, TCR beta underwent sequencing. With random hexamers, about 0.45 to 1 ug RNA was reverse transcribed. One entry per CDR3 protein results from TCRdb running MiXCR on the immunoSEQ multiplex PCR reads. The repertoire has 40,000 to 60,000 distinct CDR3 sequences, 93% of them found once; the top ten carry 0.45% to 0.65%. CDR1 is SEHNR, CDR2 FQNEAQ, per germline (reference sequence). The V end was cut by 8 bases, the J end by 0 bases, with 10 bases between. The CDR3 contains 13 residues.

Material: CD8+ T cells from PBMCs. The chain is built from TRBV7-9 and TRBJ1-1; D call uncertain. The source is a human donor with multiple sclerosis. CDR3 residues: CASENTVNTEAFF. The CDR3 DNA follows: TGTGCCAGCGAAAATACGGTGAACACTGAAGCTTTCTTT.